This T cell receptor beta chain was identified in a study of blood T cell repertoires in COVID-19. Study context: Researchers got acute and convalescent COVID-19 samples from the United States, Italy and Spain. PBMCs, B-cell-depleted T cells, or T cells provided the cDNA or gDNA that made up the material.

Authors' methods: Reference gene primers were amplified, and this amplification served to estimate nucleated cell counts. Some clones are missing from TCRdb's copy, which holds only in-frame ones; the method was immunoSEQ multiplex PCR. V and J calls and clone size are given by that table; D and trimming were obtained from the DNA. The sample has 220,000 or so clones, roughly 86% seen once. The Seattle site enrolled patients during active infection and followed them longitudinally. The CDR3 covers 12 residues. Germline V gene data show CDR1 as KGHSH and CDR2 as LQKENI. The trim removed 6 bases at V and 8 bases at J, leaving 5 bases unmatched.

The rearrangement joins TRBV18 to TRBJ1-1; 8 nucleotides line up with TRBD1. Sequencing used peripheral blood. This TCR was sampled from a woman aged 50 to 60 with COVID-19, enrolled during active disease. Here the CDR3 reads CASSPQGAEAFF. The CDR3 coding sequence is TGTGCCAGCTCTCCCCAGGGGGCGGAAGCTTTCTTT.